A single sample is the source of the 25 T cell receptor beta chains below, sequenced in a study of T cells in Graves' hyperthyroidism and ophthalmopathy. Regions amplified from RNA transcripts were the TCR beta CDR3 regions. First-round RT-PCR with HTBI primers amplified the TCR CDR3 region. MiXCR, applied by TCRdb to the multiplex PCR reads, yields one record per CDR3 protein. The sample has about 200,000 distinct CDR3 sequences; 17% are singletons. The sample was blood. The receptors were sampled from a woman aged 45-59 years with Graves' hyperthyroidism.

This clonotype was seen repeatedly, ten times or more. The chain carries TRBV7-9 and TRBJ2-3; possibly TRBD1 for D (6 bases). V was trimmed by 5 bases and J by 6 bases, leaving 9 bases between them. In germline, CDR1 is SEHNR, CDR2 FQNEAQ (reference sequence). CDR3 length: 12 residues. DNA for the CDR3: TGTGCCAGCAGCGTCCAGGGGGATACGCAGTATTTT. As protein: CASSVQGDTQYF.

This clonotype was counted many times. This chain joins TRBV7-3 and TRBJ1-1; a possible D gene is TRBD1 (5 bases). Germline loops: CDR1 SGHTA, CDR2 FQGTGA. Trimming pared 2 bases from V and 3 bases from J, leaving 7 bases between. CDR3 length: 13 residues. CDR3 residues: CASSLRGDTEAFF. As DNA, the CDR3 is TGTGCCAGCAGCTTACGAGGGGACACTGAAGCTTTCTTT.

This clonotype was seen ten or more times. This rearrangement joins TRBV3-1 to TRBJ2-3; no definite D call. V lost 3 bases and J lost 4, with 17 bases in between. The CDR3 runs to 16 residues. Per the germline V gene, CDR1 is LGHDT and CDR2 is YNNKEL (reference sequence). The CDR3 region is CASSQAGERLADTQYF. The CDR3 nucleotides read TGTGCCAGCAGCCAGGCCGGCGAGCGACTTGCAGATACGCAGTATTTT.

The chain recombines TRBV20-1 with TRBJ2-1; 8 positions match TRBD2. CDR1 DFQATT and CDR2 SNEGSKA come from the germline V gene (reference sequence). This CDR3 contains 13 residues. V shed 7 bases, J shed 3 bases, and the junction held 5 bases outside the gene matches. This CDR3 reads CSGGLAGYNEQFF. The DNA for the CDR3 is TGCAGTGGAGGGCTAGCGGGCTACAATGAGCAGTTCTTC.

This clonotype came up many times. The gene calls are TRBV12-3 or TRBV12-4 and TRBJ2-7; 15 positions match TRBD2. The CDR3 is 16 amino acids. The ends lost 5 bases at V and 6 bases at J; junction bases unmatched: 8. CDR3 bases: TGTGCCAGCAGTCTCGGGACTAGCGGGGGGTCGGGCGAGCAGTACTTC. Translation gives CASSLGTSGGSGEQYF.

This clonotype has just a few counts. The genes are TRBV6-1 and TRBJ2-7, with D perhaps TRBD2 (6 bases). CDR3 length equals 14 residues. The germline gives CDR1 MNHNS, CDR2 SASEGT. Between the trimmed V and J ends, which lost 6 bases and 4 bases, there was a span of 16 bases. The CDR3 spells CASRHGTAYYEQYF. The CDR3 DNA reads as TGTGCCAGCAGACACGGGACTGCTTATTACGAGCAGTACTTC.

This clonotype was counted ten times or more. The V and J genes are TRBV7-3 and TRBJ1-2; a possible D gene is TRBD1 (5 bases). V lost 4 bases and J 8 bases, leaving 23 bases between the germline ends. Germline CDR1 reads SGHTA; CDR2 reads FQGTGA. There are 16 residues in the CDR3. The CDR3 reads CASSSYTGTELRGYTF. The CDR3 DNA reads TGTGCCAGCAGCTCTTATACCGGGACCGAGTTAAGGGGCTACACCTTC.

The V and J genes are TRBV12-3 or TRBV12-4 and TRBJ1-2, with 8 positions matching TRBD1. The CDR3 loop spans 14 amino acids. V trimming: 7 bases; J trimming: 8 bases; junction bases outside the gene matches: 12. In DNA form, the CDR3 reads TGTGCCAGCACCCAGGTCGACAGGGGAGCGGGCTACACCTTC. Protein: CASTQVDRGAGYTF.

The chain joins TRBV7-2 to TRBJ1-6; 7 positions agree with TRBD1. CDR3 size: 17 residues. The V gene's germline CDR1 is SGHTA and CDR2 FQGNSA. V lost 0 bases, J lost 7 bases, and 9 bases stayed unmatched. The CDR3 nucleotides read TGTGCCAGCAGCTTAGCGGTACCGGGACAGTGGAATTCACCCCTCCACTTT. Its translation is CASSLAVPGQWNSPLHF.

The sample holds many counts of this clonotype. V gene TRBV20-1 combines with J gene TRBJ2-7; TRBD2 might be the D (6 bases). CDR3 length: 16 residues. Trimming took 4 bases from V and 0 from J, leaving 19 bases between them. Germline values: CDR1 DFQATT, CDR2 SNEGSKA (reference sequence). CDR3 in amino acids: CSANRAAGGTSYEQYF. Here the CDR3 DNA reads TGCAGTGCTAATCGGGCCGCTGGCGGGACCTCCTACGAGCAGTACTTC.

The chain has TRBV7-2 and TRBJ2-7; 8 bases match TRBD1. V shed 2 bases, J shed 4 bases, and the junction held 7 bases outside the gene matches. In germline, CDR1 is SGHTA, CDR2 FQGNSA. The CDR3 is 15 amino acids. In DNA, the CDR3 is TGTGCCAGCAGCTTAAGTTCAGGGGGCTTGTACGAGCAGTACTTC. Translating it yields CASSLSSGGLYEQYF.

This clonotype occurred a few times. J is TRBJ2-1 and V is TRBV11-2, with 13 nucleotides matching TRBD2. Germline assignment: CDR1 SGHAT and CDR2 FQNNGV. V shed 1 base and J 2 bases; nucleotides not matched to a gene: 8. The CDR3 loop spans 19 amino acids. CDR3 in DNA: TGTGCCAGCAGCTTAGGAGCGACTAGCGGGAGGAGTCCCTACAATGAGCAGTTCTTC. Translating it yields CASSLGATSGRSPYNEQFF.

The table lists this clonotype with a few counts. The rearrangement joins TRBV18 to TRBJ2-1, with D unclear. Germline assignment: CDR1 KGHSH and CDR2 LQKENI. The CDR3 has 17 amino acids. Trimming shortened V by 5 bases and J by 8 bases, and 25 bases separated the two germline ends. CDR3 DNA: TGTGCCAGCTCAACCGAGCTTAGATTTCTATACTGGGATGAGCAGTTCTTC. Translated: CASSTELRFLYWDEQFF.

The DNA for the CDR3 is TGTGCCAGCAGTGAAGTAGTGAGAGCTAGCGGGAGGAGTCCCTACAATGAGCAGTTCTTC. Its protein is CASSEVVRASGRSPYNEQFF. This chain joins TRBV2 and TRBJ2-1, with 11 bases that match TRBD2. Germline CDR1 is SNHLY and CDR2 is FYNNEI. CDR3 length: 20 residues. Trimming took 1 base from V and 2 from J; bases not matched to a gene: 13.

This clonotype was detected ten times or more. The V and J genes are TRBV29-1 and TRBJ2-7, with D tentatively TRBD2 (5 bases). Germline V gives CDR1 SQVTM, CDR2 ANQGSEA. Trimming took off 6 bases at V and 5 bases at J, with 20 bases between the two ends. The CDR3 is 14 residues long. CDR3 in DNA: TGCAGCGTCGAGACGGGGAGAGGTATCCACGAGCAGTACTTC. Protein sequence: CSVETGRGIHEQYF.

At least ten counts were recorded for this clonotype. The CDR3 reads CSAAGPENYNEQFF. DNA of the CDR3: TGCAGTGCTGCGGGACCCGAGAACTACAATGAGCAGTTCTTC. The V call is TRBV20-1, the J call TRBJ2-1; D is perhaps TRBD2 (6 bases). Germline CDR1 DFQATT, CDR2 SNEGSKA (reference sequence). This CDR3 spans 14 amino acids. Between the trimmed V and J ends, which lost 5 bases and 3 bases, there was a span of 14 bases.

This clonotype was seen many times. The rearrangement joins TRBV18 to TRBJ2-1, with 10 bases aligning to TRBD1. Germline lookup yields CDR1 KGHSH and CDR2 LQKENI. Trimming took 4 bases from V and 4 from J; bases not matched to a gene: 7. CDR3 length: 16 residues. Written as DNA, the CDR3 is TGTGCCAGCTCACGGACAGGGGGTAGAACATACAATGAGCAGTTCTTC. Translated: CASSRTGGRTYNEQFF.

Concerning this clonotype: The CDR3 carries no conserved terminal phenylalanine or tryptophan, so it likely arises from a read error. The CDR3 loop reads CASSLLRGTRDEQYL. The CDR3 DNA is TGTGCCAGCAGTTTATTAAGGGGAACTAGGGACGAGCAGTACCTC. The V and J genes are TRBV28 and TRBJ2-7, with D tentatively TRBD1 or TRBD2 (5 bases each). This CDR3 contains 15 residues. Germline values: CDR1 MDHEN, CDR2 SYDVKM. Trimming pared 1 base from V and 5 bases from J, leaving 15 bases between.

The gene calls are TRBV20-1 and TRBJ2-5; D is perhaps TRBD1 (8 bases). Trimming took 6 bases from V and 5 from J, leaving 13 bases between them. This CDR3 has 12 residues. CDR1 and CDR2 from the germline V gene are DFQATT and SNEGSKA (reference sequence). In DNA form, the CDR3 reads TGCAGTGCCGGACAGGGAGGGGAGACCCAGTACTTC. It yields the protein CSAGQGGETQYF.

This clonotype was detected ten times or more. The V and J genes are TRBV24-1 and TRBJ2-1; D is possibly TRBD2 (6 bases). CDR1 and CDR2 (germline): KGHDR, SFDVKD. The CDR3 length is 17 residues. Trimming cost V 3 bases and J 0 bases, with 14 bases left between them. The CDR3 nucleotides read TGTGCCACCAGTGATCTCAGTCGGGGGAACTCCTACAATGAGCAGTTCTTC. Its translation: CATSDLSRGNSYNEQFF.

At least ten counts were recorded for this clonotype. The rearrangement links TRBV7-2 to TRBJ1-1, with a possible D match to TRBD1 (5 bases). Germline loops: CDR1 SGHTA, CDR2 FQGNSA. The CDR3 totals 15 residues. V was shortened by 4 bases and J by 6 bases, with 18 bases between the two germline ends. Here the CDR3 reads CASSSAPAGLAEAFF. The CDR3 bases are TGTGCCAGCAGCTCCGCCCCGGCGGGGCTAGCTGAAGCTTTCTTT.

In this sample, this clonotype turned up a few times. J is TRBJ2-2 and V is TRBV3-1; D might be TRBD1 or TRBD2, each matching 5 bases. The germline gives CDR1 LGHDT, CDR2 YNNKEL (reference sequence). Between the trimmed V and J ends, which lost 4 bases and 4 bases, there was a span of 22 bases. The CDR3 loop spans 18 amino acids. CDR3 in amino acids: CASSPGGRFAFGTGELFF. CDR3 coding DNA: TGTGCCAGCAGCCCTGGGGGACGCTTTGCATTTGGCACCGGGGAGCTGTTTTTT.

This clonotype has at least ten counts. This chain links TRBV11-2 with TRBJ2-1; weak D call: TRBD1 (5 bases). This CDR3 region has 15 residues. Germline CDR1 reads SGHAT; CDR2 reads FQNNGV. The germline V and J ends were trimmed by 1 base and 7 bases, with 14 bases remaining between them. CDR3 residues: CASSLARGPLNEQFF. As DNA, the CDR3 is TGTGCCAGCAGCTTAGCTAGGGGCCCTCTAAATGAGCAGTTCTTC.

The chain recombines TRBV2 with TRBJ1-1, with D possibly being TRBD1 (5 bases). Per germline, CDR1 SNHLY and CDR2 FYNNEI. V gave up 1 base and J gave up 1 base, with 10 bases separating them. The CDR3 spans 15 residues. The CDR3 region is CASSEELGGNTEAFF. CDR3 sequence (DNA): TGTGCCAGCAGTGAAGAGCTTGGGGGGAACACTGAAGCTTTCTTT.

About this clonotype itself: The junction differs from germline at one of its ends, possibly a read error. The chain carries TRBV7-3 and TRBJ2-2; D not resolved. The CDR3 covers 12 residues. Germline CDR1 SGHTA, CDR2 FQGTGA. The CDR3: CAISLRVGELFF. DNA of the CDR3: TGTGCCATCAGCTTACGTGTCGGGGAGCTGTTTTTT.